This T cell receptor (beta chain) was observed in a study of blood T cell repertoires in COVID-19. For the study at large: Spain, Italy and the United States supplied samples that represented acute and convalescent COVID-19. From T cells, B-cell-depleted T cells, or PBMCs came the material, which was cDNA or gDNA.

Data came from immunoSEQ multiplex PCR; TCRdb stores just in-frame clones and leaves some out. The repertoire holds more than 300,000 clones, with 80% to 90% as singletons. This CDR3 is built from 16 residues. V lost 4 bases and J lost 5; bases outside the gene matches: 5. CDR1 is MNHEY, CDR2 SVGAGI, per germline. Individuals aged 18 to 89 years were recruited from about two dozen US areas. Cohorts were determined from participant-reported clinical history. The chain has TRBV6-5 and TRBJ2-1; 13 nucleotides match TRBD2. Sequencing was performed on PBMCs or T cells enriched from blood (not recorded which). The sequence was collected from a man in his forties in a cohort exposed to, infected with or recovered from COVID-19 (not recorded which). DNA of the CDR3: TGTGCCAGCAGTTGGGGACTAGCGGGAATCCACAATGAGCAGTTCTTC. It translates to CASSWGLAGIHNEQFF.